Below are 29 T cell receptor beta chains sequenced from a single sample in a study of technical replicates of blood from a handful of donors. Repertoires were generated with immunoSEQ multiplex PCR, while TCRdb's copy carries only in-frame clones and drops some. The sample lists some 94,000 clones, around 96% occurring once. The sample consisted of T cells isolated from PBMCs. Source of these receptors: a human donor in good health.

CDR3 DNA sequence: TGTGCCAGCAAACTTGACAGGGGCACCGGGGAGCTGTTTTTT. Translating it yields CASKLDRGTGELFF. The V call is TRBV6-1, the J call TRBJ2-2, with 8 bases fitting TRBD1. This CDR3 has 14 amino acids. J was trimmed by 4 bases and V by 7 bases; bases with no gene match: 5. The germline V gene encodes CDR1 MNHNS and CDR2 SASEGT.

The J gene is TRBJ2-5, the V gene TRBV19, with TRBD1 matching 7 bases. Germline values: CDR1 LNHDA, CDR2 SQIVND (reference sequence). This CDR3 has 14 amino acids. The trim removed 6 bases at V and 5 bases at J, leaving 9 bases unmatched. The CDR3 DNA reads TGTGCCAGTAGCCAGACAGGGTTGTGGGAGACCCAGTACTTC. Encoded protein: CASSQTGLWETQYF.

The J gene is TRBJ1-5, the V gene TRBV18; 9 bases align to TRBD1. The CDR3 contains 15 residues. J gave up 6 bases and V 0 bases, and 3 bases lay outside the gene matches. CDR1 is KGHSH, CDR2 LQKENI, per germline. The CDR3 reads CASSPPGQGGQPQHF. The CDR3 DNA is TGTGCCAGCTCACCACCGGGACAGGGAGGTCAGCCCCAGCATTTT.

The rearrangement uses TRBV19 and TRBJ2-1; TRBD2 aligns across 12 bases. Losses at the gene ends were 8 bases for V and 9 bases for J; bases not matched to a gene: 14. Germline CDR1 LNHDA, CDR2 SQIVND (reference sequence). The CDR3 loop spans 16 amino acids. This chain's CDR3 is CASVGSRLAGAGEQFF. In DNA, the CDR3 is TGTGCCAGTGTAGGTTCCAGACTAGCGGGAGCCGGTGAGCAGTTCTTC. The entire variable domain, with the rest obtained from reference TRBV19 and TRBJ2-1, is as follows: DGGITQSPKYLFRKEGQNVTLSCEQNLNHDAMYWYRQDPGQGLRLIYYSQIVNDFQKGDIAEGYSVSREKKESFPLTVTSAQKNPTAFYLCASVGSRLAGAGEQFFGPGTRLTVL.

This rearrangement joins TRBV11-2 to TRBJ2-7; D gene ambiguous. V lost 5 bases and J lost 0, with 17 bases in between. The CDR3 loop spans 16 amino acids. Per the germline V gene, CDR1 is SGHAT and CDR2 is FQNNGV. The CDR3 DNA follows: TGTGCCAGCAGCATAAAACCTAGATCTGTCTCCTACGAGCAGTACTTC. Protein: CASSIKPRSVSYEQYF. Drawing the rest from reference TRBV11-2 and TRBJ2-7, the complete variable domain is EAGVAQSPRYKIIEKRQSVAFWCNPISGHATLYWYQQILGQGPKLLIQFQNNGVVDDSQLPKDRFSAERLKGVDSTLKIQPAKLEDSAVYLCASSIKPRSVSYEQYFGPGTRLTVT.

The V call is TRBV10-3, the J call TRBJ1-1, with no clear D. V lost 4 bases, J lost 0 bases, and 9 bases lay in between. This CDR3 has 14 residues. Germline values: CDR1 ENHRY, CDR2 SYGVKD. The CDR3 nucleotides are TGTGCCATCAGTGCTGACAATCTGAACACTGAAGCTTTCTTT. It yields the protein CAISADNLNTEAFF.

The V call is TRBV6-5, the J call TRBJ2-7; D unresolved. Germline assignment: CDR1 MNHEY and CDR2 SVGAGI. The CDR3 loop spans 13 amino acids. Trimming removed 2 bases from V and 2 bases from J, with 7 bases in between. The CDR3 reads CASSYGRTYEQYF. The CDR3 DNA sequence: TGTGCCAGCAGTTACGGCAGGACCTACGAGCAGTACTTC.

A single count supports this clone. The junction and the germline gene differ at one end; a read error may be behind it. The chain has TRBV7-3 and TRBJ2-7; 7 bases map to TRBD1. The CDR3 contains 17 residues. CDR1 SGHTA and CDR2 FQGTGA come from the germline V gene. Here the CDR3 reads CASSLTPGDRVSSEQYF. The CDR3 nucleotides read TGTGCCAGCAGCTTAACGCCGGGCGACAGGGTCTCCTCCGAGCAGTACTTC.

The chain carries TRBV2 and TRBJ1-4; D gene uncertain. The germline V and J ends were trimmed by 8 bases and 5 bases, with 15 bases remaining between them. This CDR3 spans 14 amino acids. The germline gives CDR1 SNHLY, CDR2 FYNNEI. CDR3 bases: TGTGCCAGCCACGGGAGGATTCAAAATGAAAAACTGTTTTTT. The encoded protein is CASHGRIQNEKLFF. Drawing the rest from reference TRBV2 and TRBJ1-4, the complete variable domain is EPEVTQTPSHQVTQMGQEVILRCVPISNHLYFYWYRQILGQKVEFLVSFYNNEISEKSEIFDDQFSVERPDGSNFTLKIRSTKLEDSAMYFCASHGRIQNEKLFFGSGTQLSVL.

On this clone: A much larger clone sits a single nucleotide away, making a read error possible. V and J are TRBV11-3 and TRBJ1-1; D call uncertain. CDR1 is SGHNT, CDR2 YENEEA, per germline. Trimming shortened V by 3 bases and J by 0 bases, and 5 bases separated the two germline ends. CDR3 length: 13 amino acids. The CDR3 DNA sequence: TGTGCCAGCAGCTTTCAAATGAACACTGAAGCTTTCTTT. Translation gives CASSFQMNTEAFF.

The chain recombines TRBV28 with TRBJ1-2, with 7 bases aligning to TRBD1. Germline V gene sequence: CDR1 MDHEN, CDR2 SYDVKM. The junction had 11 bases not matched to a gene; V was cut back by 3 bases and J by 7 bases. The CDR3 loop spans 15 amino acids. CDR3 sequence (DNA): TGTGCCAGCAGTTTGCGGGGACAGCATCATGGTGGCTACACCTTC. This encodes CASSLRGQHHGGYTF.

The chain is built from TRBV27 and TRBJ2-1, with D tentatively TRBD1 (5 bases). The CDR3 totals 11 residues. Trimming shortened V by 4 bases and J by 12 bases, and 10 bases separated the two germline ends. The V gene's germline CDR1 is MNHEY and CDR2 SMNVEV (reference sequence). DNA of the CDR3: TGTGCCAGCAGTTCTACAGGTGGGCAGTTCTTC. Residues: CASSSTGGQFF.

The chain has TRBV27 and TRBJ2-7; D gene ambiguous. With 5 bases removed from V and 6 bases from J, the gap between germline ends came to 8 bases. Per the germline V gene, CDR1 is MNHEY and CDR2 is SMNVEV (reference sequence). The CDR3 length is 11 residues. The CDR3, as DNA: TGTGCCAGCAGTCCTGGTAGCGAGCAGTACTTC. Translated, it gives CASSPGSEQYF.

V is TRBV2 and J is TRBJ2-3; D not resolved. This CDR3 has 14 amino acids. V was pared by 4 bases and J by 2 bases, with 10 bases between. Looked up from germline, CDR1 is SNHLY and CDR2 is FYNNEI. CDR3 sequence: CASSVRPLTDTQYF. Written as DNA, the CDR3 is TGTGCCAGCAGTGTGAGGCCCCTCACAGATACGCAGTATTTT.

The V and J genes are TRBV11-3 and TRBJ2-3, with 7 bases lining up with TRBD2. Looked up from germline, CDR1 is SGHNT and CDR2 is YENEEA. The CDR3 has 16 amino acids. Trimming took 1 base from V and 2 from J; bases not matched to a gene: 6. The CDR3 region is CASSLVITSDTDTQYF. The DNA for the CDR3 is TGTGCCAGCAGCTTAGTTATAACTAGCGACACAGATACGCAGTATTTT.

V usage is TRBV29-1 and J usage is TRBJ1-2; no reliable D call. Germline values: CDR1 SQVTM, CDR2 ANQGSEA. The germline V and J ends were trimmed by 1 base and 0 bases, with 15 bases remaining between them. CDR3 length: 16 amino acids. The CDR3 loop is CSVEAFNSLANYGYTF. The CDR3 DNA is TGCAGCGTTGAAGCCTTTAATTCCTTAGCTAACTATGGCTACACCTTC.

This chain uses TRBV27 with TRBJ1-5; 12 bases agree with TRBD1. V lost 3 bases to trimming and J lost 6 bases; unmatched junction nucleotides: 9. The CDR3 sequence is 17 residues long. The germline CDR1 and CDR2 sequences are MNHEY and SMNVEV (reference sequence). Written as DNA, the CDR3 is TGTGCCAGCAGTTTTTACGGGACAGGGGGCCTTGGTCAGCCCCAGCATTTT. Encoded protein: CASSFYGTGGLGQPQHF.

The chain combines TRBV11-3 with TRBJ2-7; TRBD1 might be the D (7 bases). Trimming shortened V by 5 bases and J by 3 bases, and 14 bases separated the two germline ends. Germline V gene sequence: CDR1 SGHNT, CDR2 YENEEA. The CDR3 is 14 residues long. CDR3 residues: CASSRRDSYYEQYF. CDR3 in DNA: TGTGCCAGCAGCCGGAGGGACAGTTACTACGAGCAGTACTTC. Full variable domain (rest looked up from reference TRBV11-3 and TRBJ2-7): EAGVVQSPRYKIIEKKQPVAFWCNPISGHNTLYWYLQNLGQGPELLIRYENEEAVDDSQLPKDRFSAERLKGVDSTLKIQPAELGDSAVYLCASSRRDSYYEQYFGPGTRLTVT.

The rearrangement joins TRBV7-9 to TRBJ2-1; 8 bases agree with TRBD1. After removal of 2 bases from V and 6 bases from J, the junction contained 6 bases not matched to a gene. The CDR3 is made up of 15 amino acids. Germline lookup yields CDR1 SEHNR and CDR2 FQNEAQ (reference sequence). This CDR3 reads CASSLRGQVGNEQFF. The CDR3 DNA reads TGTGCCAGCAGCTTAAGGGGACAGGTTGGCAATGAGCAGTTCTTC.

V and J are TRBV18 and TRBJ2-2; D is undetermined. Trimming left V 1 base short and J 3 bases short, with 6 bases between. Looked up from germline, CDR1 is KGHSH and CDR2 is LQKENI. The CDR3 extends over 14 amino acids. CDR3: CASSPLQDTGELFF. Written as DNA, the CDR3 is TGTGCCAGCTCACCACTTCAGGACACCGGGGAGCTGTTTTTT.

The chain links TRBV4-1 to TRBJ2-5, with 8 nucleotides matching TRBD2. The CDR3 is made up of 16 amino acids. With 1 base clipped from V and 4 bases from J, the junction kept 8 bases outside the gene matches. CDR1 and CDR2 from the germline V gene are MGHRA and YSYEKL. The CDR3 protein is CASSQATAGALETQYF. As DNA, the CDR3 is TGCGCCAGCAGCCAAGCAACAGCGGGAGCGCTAGAGACCCAGTACTTC.

The chain couples TRBV5-1 to TRBJ2-7, with 7 bases lining up with TRBD2. V was pared by 0 bases and J by 3 bases, with 3 bases of the junction left unmatched. This CDR3 is built from 14 residues. Germline V gene data show CDR1 as SGHRS and CDR2 as YFSETQ. The chain's CDR3 is CASSLELADYEQYF. Here the CDR3 DNA reads TGCGCCAGCAGCTTGGAGCTAGCGGACTACGAGCAGTACTTC.

CDR3: CASRPYFGSEDTEAFF. The CDR3 coding sequence is TGTGCCAGCAGGCCCTATTTTGGGTCAGAGGACACTGAAGCTTTCTTT. The V and J genes are TRBV27 and TRBJ1-1; D is ambiguous. Trimming removed 6 bases from V and 3 bases from J, with 20 bases in between. This CDR3 contains 16 residues. Germline V gene data show CDR1 as MNHEY and CDR2 as SMNVEV (reference sequence).

The chain carries TRBV4-1 and TRBJ2-3, with 8 bases matching TRBD2. The V and J ends lost 0 bases and 1 base, in that order; junction bases with no gene match: 12. This CDR3 comprises 19 residues. Germline V gene lookup returns CDR1 MGHRA and CDR2 YSYEKL. CDR3: CASSQDYFRREVGTDTQYF. CDR3 sequence (DNA): TGCGCCAGCAGCCAAGATTATTTTAGGCGGGAGGTGGGCACAGATACGCAGTATTTT.

The chain has TRBV5-5 and TRBJ1-2; TRBD1 aligns across 8 bases. The CDR3 spans 14 residues. The V segment lost 3 bases and the J segment 3 bases; nucleotides outside the gene matches: 4. From germline, CDR1 is SGHKS and CDR2 YYEKEE (reference sequence). For the CDR3, the DNA is TGTGCCAGCAGCTCGACAGGGGCAGACTATGGCTACACCTTC. Protein sequence: CASSSTGADYGYTF.

The chain joins TRBV6-5 to TRBJ2-1; 15 positions agree with TRBD2. The germline gives CDR1 MNHEY, CDR2 SVGAGI. The junction had 7 bases not matched to a gene; V was cut back by 6 bases and J by 10 bases. The length of the CDR3 is 15 residues. The CDR3 DNA reads TGTGCCAGCAGAATAATGGGACTAGCGGGAGGCGAGCAGTTCTTC. Translation: CASRIMGLAGGEQFF.

The count of this clone is one. The gene calls are TRBV27 and TRBJ2-1; 9 nucleotides match TRBD2. Germline V gene sequence: CDR1 MNHEY, CDR2 SMNVEV (reference sequence). This CDR3 region has 14 residues. V shed 6 bases and J 8 bases; nucleotides not matched to a gene: 8. The CDR3 coding sequence is TGTGCCAGCAGCGTGCTAGCGGGAAGACATGAGCAGTTCTTC. Encoded protein: CASSVLAGRHEQFF.

The V and J genes are TRBV5-4 and TRBJ2-1; TRBD2 aligns across 7 bases. The germline CDR1 and CDR2 sequences are SGHNT and YYREEE (reference sequence). The CDR3 has 16 residues. J was trimmed by 3 bases and V by 4 bases; bases with no gene match: 10. This CDR3 reads CASSPGNSGFYNEQFF. As DNA, the CDR3 is TGTGCCAGCAGCCCCGGTAATAGCGGGTTCTACAATGAGCAGTTCTTC.

DNA for the CDR3: TGTGCCAGCAGCCGACTAGCCGGAGTCTACAATGAGCAGTTCTTC. Its translation: CASSRLAGVYNEQFF. The J gene is TRBJ2-1, the V gene TRBV7-2, with 7 bases that match TRBD2. The V gene end was trimmed by 5 bases and the J gene end by 3 bases; junction bases not matched to a gene: 7. The CDR3 totals 15 residues. Germline CDR1 reads SGHTA; CDR2 reads FQGNSA.